The 25 T cell receptor beta chains below all came from one sample that was sequenced in a study of response to subunit inactivated influenza vaccine. TCRdb re-called the RT-PCR reads with MiXCR, one entry per CDR3 protein. The table has roughly 500,000 distinct CDR3 sequences, more than 15% seen once. This specimen was CD4+ T cells sorted from PBMCs, taken less than 30 months after vaccination. The receptors were gathered from a man aged 45 to 75 who received an inactivated influenza vaccine.

The chain joins TRBV7-3 to TRBJ2-3, with no clear D. V was cut by 5 bases and J by 0 bases, with 9 bases left in between. CDR1 is SGHTA and CDR2 is FQGTGA in the germline V gene. CDR3 length equals 14 residues. CDR3 DNA: TGTGCCAGCAGCCCGCAGGCTAGCACAGATACGCAGTATTTT. It is translated as CASSPQASTDTQYF.

V and J are TRBV20-1 and TRBJ2-5; a possible D gene is TRBD2 (6 bases). Germline lookup yields CDR1 DFQATT and CDR2 SNEGSKA (reference sequence). Trimming pared 0 bases from V and 0 bases from J, leaving 11 bases between. The CDR3 sequence is 15 residues long. The CDR3 sequence: CSAREAGRYQETQYF. DNA for the CDR3: TGCAGTGCTAGAGAGGCGGGACGGTACCAAGAGACCCAGTACTTC.

This clonotype appeared many times. V usage is TRBV18 and J usage is TRBJ2-2, with D unclear. Per germline, CDR1 KGHSH and CDR2 LQKENI. V dropped 1 base and J dropped 3 bases, with 6 bases sitting between them. This CDR3 spans 14 amino acids. In DNA, the CDR3 is TGTGCCAGCTCACCACGTCCATACACCGGGGAGCTGTTTTTT. This translates into CASSPRPYTGELFF.

CDR3 bases: TGTGCCAGCAGTTACTGGCCCAAGGGCACCGGGGAGCTGTTTTTT. This codes for CASSYWPKGTGELFF. The chain is built from TRBV6-2 or TRBV6-3 and TRBJ2-2; D remains ambiguous. V lost 1 base to trimming and J lost 4 bases, with 10 bases between them. In germline, CDR1 is MNHEY, CDR2 SVGEGT. The CDR3 has 15 amino acids.

The chain links TRBV7-9 to TRBJ2-2; D might be TRBD2 (5 bases). The germline V and J ends were trimmed by 5 bases and 6 bases, with 13 bases remaining between them. The CDR3 spans 14 residues. Looked up from germline, CDR1 is SEHNR and CDR2 is FQNEAQ (reference sequence). CDR3 in amino acids: CASSPGSVPGELFF. The CDR3 DNA reads TGTGCCAGCAGCCCGGGGTCCGTTCCCGGGGAGCTGTTTTTT.

The gene calls are TRBV5-6 and TRBJ2-3, with a tentative D call TRBD1 (5 bases). The germline CDR1 and CDR2 sequences are SGHDT and YYEEEE. V lost 3 bases to trimming and J lost 7 bases, with 15 bases between them. The CDR3 has 14 amino acids. CDR3 sequence: CASSSGPAHNTQYF. The CDR3 DNA sequence: TGTGCCAGCAGCTCAGGGCCAGCTCACAATACGCAGTATTTT.

This clonotype was counted a few times. CDR3 residues: CASSFSPGQLNTEAFF. The CDR3, as DNA: TGTGCCAGCAGTTTCTCACCGGGACAGCTGAACACTGAAGCTTTCTTT. V and J are TRBV6-2 or TRBV6-3 and TRBJ1-1; 7 bases are shared with TRBD1. The CDR3 runs 16 residues. V shed 4 bases and J 0 bases; nucleotides not matched to a gene: 8. Germline V gene lookup returns CDR1 MNHEY and CDR2 SVGEGT.

V and J are TRBV20-1 and TRBJ2-7; D ambiguous. Germline loops: CDR1 DFQATT, CDR2 SNEGSKA (reference sequence). This CDR3 has 10 amino acids. Trimming removed 3 bases from V and 4 bases from J, with 4 bases in between. CDR3 sequence reads: CSASVYEQYF. CDR3 nucleotide sequence: TGCAGTGCTAGTGTTTACGAGCAGTACTTC.

The V call is TRBV10-3, the J call TRBJ1-2; no clear D gene. Trimming stripped 2 bases from V and 0 bases from J, with 1 base between. Germline lookup yields CDR1 ENHRY and CDR2 SYGVKD. This CDR3 has 12 amino acids. Written as DNA, the CDR3 is TGTGCCATCAGTGAGGCTAACTATGGCTACACCTTC. This gives the protein CAISEANYGYTF.

This rearrangement joins TRBV3-1 to TRBJ2-3, with TRBD2 matching over 9 bases. There are 14 residues in the CDR3. Germline CDR1 and CDR2: LGHDT and YNNKEL (reference sequence). V shed 1 base, J shed 8 bases, and the junction held 4 bases outside the gene matches. The CDR3 nucleotides read TGTGCCAGCAGCCAAGTCAGGACTAGCGTTACGCAGTATTTT. Its protein is CASSQVRTSVTQYF.

V gene TRBV20-1 combines with J gene TRBJ2-2; D is undetermined. CDR1 and CDR2 from the germline V gene are DFQATT and SNEGSKA (reference sequence). V was trimmed by 0 bases and J by 4 bases, leaving 12 bases between them. The CDR3 spans 15 residues. CDR3 in amino acids: CSARDAGALTGELFF. The CDR3 DNA reads TGCAGTGCTAGAGACGCCGGAGCGCTCACCGGGGAGCTGTTTTTT.

This clonotype was seen more than once but under ten times. The rearrangement links TRBV25-1 to TRBJ1-4; D unresolved. V was clipped by 5 bases and J by 0 bases, with 4 bases between them. The germline gives CDR1 MGHDK, CDR2 SYGVNS. CDR3 length: 13 residues. The CDR3 protein is CASSSTTNEKLFF. In DNA form, the CDR3 reads TGTGCCAGCAGTTCAACAACTAATGAAAAACTGTTTTTT.

The V gene is TRBV29-1, the J gene TRBJ1-1; D not resolved. The length of the CDR3 is 12 residues. The germline V gene encodes CDR1 SQVTM and CDR2 ANQGSEA. Between the trimmed V and J ends, which lost 1 base and 3 bases, there was a span of 6 bases. The CDR3 bases are TGCAGCGTTGAAGGGGGTGACACTGAAGCTTTCTTT. It yields the protein CSVEGGDTEAFF.

In its sample, this clonotype was seen a few times. The chain links TRBV4-3 to TRBJ1-2, with D maybe TRBD1 (5 bases). The CDR3 consists of 13 residues. CDR1 and CDR2 from the germline V gene are LGHNA and YSLEER. Trimming removed 3 bases at V and 8 bases at J, with 13 bases between. The chain's CDR3 is CASSHIQAGGYTF. CDR3 sequence (DNA): TGCGCCAGCAGCCACATACAGGCGGGGGGCTACACCTTC.

The chain couples TRBV12-3 or TRBV12-4 to TRBJ2-7, with 9 bases matching TRBD1. J lost 0 bases, V lost 7 bases, and 7 bases had no gene match. The CDR3 is 15 amino acids. CDR3 coding DNA: TGTGCCAGCACCCTGGGACAGGGCCCCTCCTACGAGCAGTACTTC. As protein: CASTLGQGPSYEQYF.

The V and J genes are TRBV4-1 and TRBJ1-2; no definite D call. Trimming cost V 7 bases and J 4 bases, with 16 bases left between them. The CDR3 extends over 14 amino acids. CDR1 is MGHRA and CDR2 is YSYEKL in the germline V gene. Here the CDR3 DNA reads TGCGCCAGCACCTCCTCAGCCGGGCCCTATGGCTACACCTTC. Translating gives CASTSSAGPYGYTF.

In its sample, this clonotype was seen many times. The gene calls are TRBV7-9 and TRBJ2-3; 10 bases match TRBD1. V gave up 4 bases and J gave up 3 bases; unmatched junction bases: 4. The CDR3 runs to 15 residues. The V gene's germline CDR1 is SEHNR and CDR2 FQNEAQ (reference sequence). The CDR3 DNA reads TGTGCCAGCAGCTCTAGACAGGGGGCAACAGATACGCAGTATTTT. Translating it yields CASSSRQGATDTQYF.

This chain joins TRBV7-2 and TRBJ2-5; D is undetermined. Trimming cost V 3 bases and J 3 bases, with 8 bases left between them. The CDR3 contains 13 residues. CDR1 and CDR2 (germline): SGHTA, FQGNSA. CDR3 region: CASSFRVEETQYF. In DNA, the CDR3 is TGTGCCAGCAGCTTCCGGGTTGAAGAGACCCAGTACTTC.

This clonotype appeared a few times. The chain recombines TRBV20-1 with TRBJ2-7; 8 nucleotides agree with TRBD1. Germline CDR1 and CDR2: DFQATT and SNEGSKA (reference sequence). This CDR3 is 15 amino acids long. V was pared by 0 bases and J by 2 bases, with 6 bases of the junction left unmatched. CDR3 nucleotides: TGCAGTGCTAGAGATTTTGGGACAGGAGCCTACGAGCAGTACTTC. It specifies CSARDFGTGAYEQYF.

CDR3 protein: CSAYRRTGKSGGYTF. The CDR3 DNA follows: TGCAGTGCTTACCGTAGGACAGGAAAGTCGGGAGGCTACACCTTC. The rearrangement joins TRBV20-1 to TRBJ1-2, with 7 positions matching TRBD1. Germline CDR1 and CDR2: DFQATT and SNEGSKA (reference sequence). The CDR3 runs 15 residues. V dropped 5 bases and J dropped 8; count of bases not matched to a gene: 17.

The DNA for the CDR3 is TGCGCCAGCAGTGGGGGACAGGGAACTGAAGCTTTCTTT. Its translation is CASSGGQGTEAFF. The rearrangement joins TRBV10-2 to TRBJ1-1; 9 nucleotides match TRBD1. CDR3 length: 13 amino acids. The germline V gene encodes CDR1 WSHSY and CDR2 SAAADI. V shed 4 bases, J shed 5 bases, and the junction held 2 bases outside the gene matches.

The sample holds a few counts of this clonotype. This chain joins TRBV29-1 and TRBJ2-5; D is unresolved. V was pared by 7 bases and J by 5 bases, with 17 bases between. This CDR3 contains 13 residues. Germline assignment: CDR1 SQVTM and CDR2 ANQGSEA. This CDR3 is CSATPPGRETQYF. The DNA for the CDR3 is TGCAGCGCTACACCTCCCGGTAGGGAGACCCAGTACTTC.

This chain's CDR3 is CSARDLGRLYNEQFF. CDR3 nucleotides: TGCAGTGCTAGAGATTTAGGCAGGCTCTACAATGAGCAGTTCTTC. The chain employs TRBV20-1 and TRBJ2-1; no clear D. Per germline, CDR1 DFQATT and CDR2 SNEGSKA (reference sequence). The V and J ends lost 0 bases and 3 bases respectively, with 12 bases between them. The CDR3 extends over 15 amino acids.

V is TRBV12-3 or TRBV12-4 and J is TRBJ2-1; 12 bases fit TRBD2. V lost 8 bases to trimming and J lost 6 bases; unmatched junction nucleotides: 8. CDR3 length: 15 residues. The CDR3 sequence: CASGLTSGSRNEQFF. In DNA form, the CDR3 reads TGTGCCAGCGGACTGACTAGCGGGAGTCGCAATGAGCAGTTCTTC.

The genes are TRBV4-1 and TRBJ1-2, with 8 nucleotides matching TRBD1. CDR1 MGHRA and CDR2 YSYEKL come from the germline V gene. The CDR3 runs 15 residues. The V and J ends lost 0 bases and 2 bases, in that order; junction bases with no gene match: 2. The CDR3: CASSQEGQANYGYTF. CDR3 nucleotide sequence: TGCGCCAGCAGCCAAGAGGGACAGGCGAACTATGGCTACACCTTC.